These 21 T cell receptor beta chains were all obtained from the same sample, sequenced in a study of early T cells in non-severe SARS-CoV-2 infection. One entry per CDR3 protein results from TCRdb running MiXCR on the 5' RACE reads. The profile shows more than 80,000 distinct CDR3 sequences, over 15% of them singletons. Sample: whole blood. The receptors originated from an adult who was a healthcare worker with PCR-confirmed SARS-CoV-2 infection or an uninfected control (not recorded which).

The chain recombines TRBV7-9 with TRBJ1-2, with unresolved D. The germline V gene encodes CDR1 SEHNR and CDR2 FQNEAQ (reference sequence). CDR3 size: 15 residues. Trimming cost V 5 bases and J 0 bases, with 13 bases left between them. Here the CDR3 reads CASSGSGRTNYGYTF. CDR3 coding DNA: TGTGCCAGCAGCGGATCAGGCCGAACTAACTATGGCTACACCTTC.

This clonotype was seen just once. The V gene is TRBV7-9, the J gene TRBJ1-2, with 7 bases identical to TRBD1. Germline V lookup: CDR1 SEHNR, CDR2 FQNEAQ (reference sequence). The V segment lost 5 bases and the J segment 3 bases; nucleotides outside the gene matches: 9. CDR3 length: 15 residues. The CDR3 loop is CASSTKGAEYYGYTF. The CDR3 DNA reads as TGTGCCAGCAGCACGAAGGGGGCCGAATACTATGGCTACACCTTC.

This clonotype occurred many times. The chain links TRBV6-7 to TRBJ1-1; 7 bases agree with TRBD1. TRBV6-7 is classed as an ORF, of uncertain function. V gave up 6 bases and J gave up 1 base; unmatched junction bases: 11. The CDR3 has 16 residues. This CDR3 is CASRHNSWDRNTEAFF. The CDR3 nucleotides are TGTGCCAGCAGACACAATAGCTGGGACAGGAACACTGAAGCTTTCTTT.

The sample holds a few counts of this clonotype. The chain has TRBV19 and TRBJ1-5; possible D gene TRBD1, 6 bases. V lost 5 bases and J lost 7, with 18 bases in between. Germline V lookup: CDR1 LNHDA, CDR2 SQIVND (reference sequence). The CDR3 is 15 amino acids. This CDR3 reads CASSSTGTPSQPQHF. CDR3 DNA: TGTGCCAGTAGTTCCACCGGGACACCTAGCCAGCCCCAGCATTTT.

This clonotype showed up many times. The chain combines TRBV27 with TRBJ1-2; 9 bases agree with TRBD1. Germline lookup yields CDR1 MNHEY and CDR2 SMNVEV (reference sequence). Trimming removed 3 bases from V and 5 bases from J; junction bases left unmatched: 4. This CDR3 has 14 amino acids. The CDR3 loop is CASSFTGTGYGYTF. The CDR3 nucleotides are TGTGCCAGCAGTTTCACCGGGACAGGGTATGGCTACACCTTC.

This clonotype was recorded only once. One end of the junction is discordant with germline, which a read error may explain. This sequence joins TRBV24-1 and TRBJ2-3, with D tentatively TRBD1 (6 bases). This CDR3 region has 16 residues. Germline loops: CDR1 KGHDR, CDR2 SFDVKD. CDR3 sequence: CPTSEAGDTSTDTQYF. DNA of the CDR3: TGTCCCACCAGTGAGGCCGGGGACACAAGCACAGATACGCAGTATTTT.

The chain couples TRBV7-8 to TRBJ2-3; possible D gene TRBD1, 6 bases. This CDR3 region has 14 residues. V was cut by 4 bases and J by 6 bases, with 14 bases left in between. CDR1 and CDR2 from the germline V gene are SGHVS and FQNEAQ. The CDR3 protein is CASSSTLGADTQYF. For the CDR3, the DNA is TGTGCCAGCAGCTCCACGTTGGGGGCGGATACGCAGTATTTT. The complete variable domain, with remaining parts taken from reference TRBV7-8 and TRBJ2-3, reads GAGVSQSPRYKVAKRGQDVALRCDPISGHVSLFWYQQALGQGPEFLTYFQNEAQLDKSGLPSDRFFAERPEGSVSTLKIQRTQQEDSAVYLCASSSTLGADTQYFGPGTRLTVL.

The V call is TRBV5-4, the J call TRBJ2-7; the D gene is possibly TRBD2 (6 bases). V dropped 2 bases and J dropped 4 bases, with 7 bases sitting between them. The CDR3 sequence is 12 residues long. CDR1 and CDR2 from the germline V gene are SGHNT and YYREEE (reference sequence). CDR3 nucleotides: TGTGCCAGCAGCTTTAGCGGATACGAGCAGTACTTC. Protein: CASSFSGYEQYF.

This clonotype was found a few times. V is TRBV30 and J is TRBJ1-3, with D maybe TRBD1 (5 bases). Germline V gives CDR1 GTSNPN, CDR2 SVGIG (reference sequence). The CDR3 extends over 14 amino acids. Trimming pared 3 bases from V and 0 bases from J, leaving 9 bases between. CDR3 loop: CAWRNGGSGNTIYF. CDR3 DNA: TGTGCCTGGAGGAACGGGGGCTCTGGAAACACCATATATTTT.

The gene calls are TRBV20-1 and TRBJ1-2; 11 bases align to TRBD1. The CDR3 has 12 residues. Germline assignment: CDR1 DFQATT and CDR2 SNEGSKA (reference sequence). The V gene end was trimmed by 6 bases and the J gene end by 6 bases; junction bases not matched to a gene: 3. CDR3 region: CSAQGQGDGYTF. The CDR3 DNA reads TGCAGTGCCCAGGGACAGGGGGATGGCTACACCTTC.

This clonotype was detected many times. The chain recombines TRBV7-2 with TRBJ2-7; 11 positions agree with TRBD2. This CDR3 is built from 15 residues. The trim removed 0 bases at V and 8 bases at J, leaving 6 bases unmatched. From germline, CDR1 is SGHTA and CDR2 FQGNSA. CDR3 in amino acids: CASSLASRLAGQQYF. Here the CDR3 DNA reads TGTGCCAGCAGCTTAGCATCACGACTAGCGGGGCAGCAGTACTTC.

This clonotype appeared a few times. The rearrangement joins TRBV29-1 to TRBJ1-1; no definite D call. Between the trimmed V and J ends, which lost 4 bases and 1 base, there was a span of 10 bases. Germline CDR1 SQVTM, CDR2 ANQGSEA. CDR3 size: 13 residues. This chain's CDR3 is CSVAPGPNTEAFF. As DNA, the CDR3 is TGCAGCGTTGCTCCAGGACCGAACACTGAAGCTTTCTTT.

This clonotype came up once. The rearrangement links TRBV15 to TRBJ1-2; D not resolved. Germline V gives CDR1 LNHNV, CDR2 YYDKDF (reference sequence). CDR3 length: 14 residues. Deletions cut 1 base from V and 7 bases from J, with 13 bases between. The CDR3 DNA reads TGTGCCACCAGCAGAGCGTTGGGTAAATCTGGCTACACCTTC. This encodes CATSRALGKSGYTF.

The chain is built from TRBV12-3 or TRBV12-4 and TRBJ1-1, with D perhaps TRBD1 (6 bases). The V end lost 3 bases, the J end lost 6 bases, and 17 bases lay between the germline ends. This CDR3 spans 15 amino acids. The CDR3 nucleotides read TGTGCCAGCAGTTTTATGGGGCAGGGGATTCCTGAAGCTTTCTTT. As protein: CASSFMGQGIPEAFF.

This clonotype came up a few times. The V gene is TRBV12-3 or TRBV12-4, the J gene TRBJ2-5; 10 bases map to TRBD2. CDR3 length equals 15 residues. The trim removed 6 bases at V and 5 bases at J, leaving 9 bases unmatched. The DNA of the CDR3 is TGTGCCAGCAGCCGTGGGCTAGCGGGGGTGGAGACCCAGTACTTC. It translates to CASSRGLAGVETQYF.

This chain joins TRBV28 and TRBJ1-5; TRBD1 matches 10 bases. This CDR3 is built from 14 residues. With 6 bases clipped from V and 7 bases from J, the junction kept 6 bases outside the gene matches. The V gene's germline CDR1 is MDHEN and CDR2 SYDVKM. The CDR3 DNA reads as TGTGCCAGCAGCCCTGGGACAGGGGAACAGCCCCAGCATTTT. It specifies CASSPGTGEQPQHF.

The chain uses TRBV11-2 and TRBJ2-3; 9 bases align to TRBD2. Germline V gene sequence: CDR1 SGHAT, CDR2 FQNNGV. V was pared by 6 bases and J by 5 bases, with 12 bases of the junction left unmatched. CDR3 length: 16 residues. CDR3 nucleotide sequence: TGTGCCAGCAGATACTGGACTAGCGATTTAAGAGATACGCAGTATTTT. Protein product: CASRYWTSDLRDTQYF.

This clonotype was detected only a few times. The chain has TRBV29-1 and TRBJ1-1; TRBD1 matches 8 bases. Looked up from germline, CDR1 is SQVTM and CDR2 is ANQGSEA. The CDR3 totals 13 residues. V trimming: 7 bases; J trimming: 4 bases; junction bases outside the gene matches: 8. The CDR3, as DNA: TGCAGCGCTGGACAGGGAGTGCGCACTGAAGCTTTCTTT. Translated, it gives CSAGQGVRTEAFF. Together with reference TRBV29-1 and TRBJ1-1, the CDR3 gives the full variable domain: SAVISQKPSRDICQRGTSLTIQCQVDSQVTMMFWYRQQPGQSLTLIATANQGSEATYESGFVIDKFPISRPNLTFSTLTVSNMSPEDSSIYLCSAGQGVRTEAFFGQGTRLTVV.

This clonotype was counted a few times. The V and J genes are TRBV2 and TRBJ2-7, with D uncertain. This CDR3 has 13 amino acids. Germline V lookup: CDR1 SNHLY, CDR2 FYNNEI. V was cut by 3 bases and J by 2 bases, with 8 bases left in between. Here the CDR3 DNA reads TGTGCCAGCAGTGAGGGCCAACCCTACGAGCAGTACTTC. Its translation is CASSEGQPYEQYF. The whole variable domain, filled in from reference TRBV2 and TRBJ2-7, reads EPEVTQTPSHQVTQMGQEVILRCVPISNHLYFYWYRQILGQKVEFLVSFYNNEISEKSEIFDDQFSVERPDGSNFTLKIRSTKLEDSAMYFCASSEGQPYEQYFGPGTRLTVT.

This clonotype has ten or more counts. CDR3: CASSYTSIKGNYEQYF. The DNA for the CDR3 is TGTGCCAGCAGTTATACCTCCATTAAGGGAAACTACGAGCAGTACTTC. J is TRBJ2-7 and V is TRBV28, with D hard to call. Trimming shortened V by 4 bases and J by 3 bases, and 19 bases separated the two germline ends. Germline V gives CDR1 MDHEN, CDR2 SYDVKM. The CDR3 length is 16 residues.

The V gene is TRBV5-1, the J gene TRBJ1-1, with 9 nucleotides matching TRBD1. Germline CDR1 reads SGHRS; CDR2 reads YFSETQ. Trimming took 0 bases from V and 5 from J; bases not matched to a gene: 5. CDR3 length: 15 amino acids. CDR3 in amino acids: CASSLARDRATEAFF. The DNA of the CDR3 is TGCGCCAGCAGCTTGGCCAGGGACAGGGCGACTGAAGCTTTCTTT. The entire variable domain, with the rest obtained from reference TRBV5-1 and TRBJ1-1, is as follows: KAGVTQTPRYLIKTRGQQVTLSCSPISGHRSVSWYQQTPGQGLQFLFEYFSETQRNKGNFPGRFSGRQFSNSRSEMNVSTLELGDSALYLCASSLARDRATEAFFGQGTRLTVV.